Below, 9 T cell receptor beta chains from the same sample are listed, as sequenced in a study of blood T cell repertoires in COVID-19. TCRdb's table, derived via immunoSEQ multiplex PCR, lists solely in-frame clones and lacks some. The table lists about 240,000 clones, roughly 76% of them singletons. Specimen: peripheral blood. These receptors originate from a woman older than 75 with COVID-19, enrolled during active disease.

The chain couples TRBV27 to TRBJ2-5; maybe TRBD2 (6 bases). From germline, CDR1 is MNHEY and CDR2 SMNVEV (reference sequence). V lost 2 bases and J 9 bases, leaving 13 bases between the germline ends. This CDR3 region has 13 residues. CDR3 amino acids: CASSLKRPGAQYF. The CDR3 region has the DNA TGTGCCAGCAGTTTAAAACGCCCGGGGGCCCAGTACTTC.

The J gene is TRBJ2-1, the V gene TRBV5-1; possibly TRBD2 for D (5 bases). Deletions cut 0 bases from V and 2 bases from J, with 9 bases between. Germline-derived CDR1 and CDR2 are SGHRS and YFSETQ. This CDR3 contains 15 residues. The CDR3, as DNA: TGCGCCAGCAGCTTGGCGCTAGCCGCCTACAATGAGCAGTTCTTC. Residues: CASSLALAAYNEQFF.

The chain has TRBV2 and TRBJ2-3; a possible D gene is TRBD2 (5 bases). Germline-derived CDR1 and CDR2 are SNHLY and FYNNEI. Between the trimmed V and J ends, which lost 4 bases and 2 bases, there was a span of 16 bases. The CDR3 has 16 amino acids. The CDR3 loop reads CASSVEGTLSTDTQYF. Written as DNA, the CDR3 is TGTGCCAGCAGTGTTGAGGGAACACTGTCCACAGATACGCAGTATTTT.

This clone was detected a few times. This chain uses TRBV7-2 with TRBJ1-5; D gene unclear. The CDR3 contains 15 residues. The V end was cut by 2 bases, the J end by 0 bases, with 8 bases between. The germline V gene encodes CDR1 SGHTA and CDR2 FQGNSA. The CDR3 nucleotides are TGTGCCAGCAGCTTAAACCAGAATAGCAATCAGCCCCAGCATTTT. Translation gives CASSLNQNSNQPQHF.

The chain joins TRBV6-5 to TRBJ2-3; TRBD2 matches at 10 bases. Germline loops: CDR1 MNHEY, CDR2 SVGAGI. Losses at the gene ends were 5 bases for V and 7 bases for J; bases not matched to a gene: 9. The CDR3 runs to 15 residues. CDR3 in amino acids: CASSTIAGGLYTQYF. The DNA of the CDR3 is TGTGCCAGCAGTACGATAGCGGGGGGTCTATATACGCAGTATTTT.

The J gene is TRBJ2-1, the V gene TRBV7-3, with 14 bases lining up with TRBD2. The V gene's germline CDR1 is SGHTA and CDR2 FQGTGA. This CDR3 contains 16 residues. Germline trimming cut 4 bases from V and 7 bases from J; bases unmatched to any gene: 6. The CDR3 region is CASSSGTSGSTNEQFF. CDR3 DNA sequence: TGTGCCAGCAGCTCCGGGACTAGCGGGAGTACAAATGAGCAGTTCTTC.

The rearrangement uses TRBV5-1 and TRBJ2-1; 9 bases are a match to TRBD2. Germline assignment: CDR1 SGHRS and CDR2 YFSETQ. Germline trimming cut 7 bases from V and 6 bases from J; bases unmatched to any gene: 8. CDR3 length equals 14 residues. DNA of the CDR3: TGCGCCAGCGGTTCAAGCGGGGGGCCCAATGAGCAGTTCTTC. It translates to CASGSSGGPNEQFF. The full variable domain, with the rest looked up from reference TRBV5-1 and TRBJ2-1, is KAGVTQTPRYLIKTRGQQVTLSCSPISGHRSVSWYQQTPGQGLQFLFEYFSETQRNKGNFPGRFSGRQFSNSRSEMNVSTLELGDSALYLCASGSSGGPNEQFFGPGTRLTVL.

This clone was seen a few times. The chain uses TRBV11-2 and TRBJ2-1, with TRBD2 matching over 8 bases. Germline CDR1 SGHAT, CDR2 FQNNGV. CDR3 length: 14 amino acids. The V and J ends lost 6 bases and 3 bases, in that order; junction bases with no gene match: 4. CDR3 sequence (DNA): TGTGCCAGCAGTATAGCGGGGTACTACAATGAGCAGTTCTTC. It translates to CASSIAGYYNEQFF.

This clone was recorded a few times. The chain combines TRBV12-3 or TRBV12-4 with TRBJ2-7; the D is unclear. CDR3 length: 12 amino acids. V dropped 6 bases and J dropped 4 bases, with 10 bases sitting between them. The CDR3 loop reads CASSSWRYEQYF. The DNA for the CDR3 is TGTGCCAGCAGCTCTTGGCGGTACGAGCAGTACTTC.